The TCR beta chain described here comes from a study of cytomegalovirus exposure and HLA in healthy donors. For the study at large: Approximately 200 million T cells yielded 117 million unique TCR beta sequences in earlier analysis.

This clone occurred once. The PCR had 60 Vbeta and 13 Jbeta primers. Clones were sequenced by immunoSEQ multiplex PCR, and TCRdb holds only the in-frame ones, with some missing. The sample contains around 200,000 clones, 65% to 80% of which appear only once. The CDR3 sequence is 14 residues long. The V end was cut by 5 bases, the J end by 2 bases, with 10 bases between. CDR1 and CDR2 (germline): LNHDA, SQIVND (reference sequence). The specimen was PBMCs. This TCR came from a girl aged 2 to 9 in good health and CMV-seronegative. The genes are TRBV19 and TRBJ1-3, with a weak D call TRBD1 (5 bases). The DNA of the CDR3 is TGTGCCAGTAGTCCACAGGCTCCTGGAAACACCATATATTTT. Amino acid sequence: CASSPQAPGNTIYF.